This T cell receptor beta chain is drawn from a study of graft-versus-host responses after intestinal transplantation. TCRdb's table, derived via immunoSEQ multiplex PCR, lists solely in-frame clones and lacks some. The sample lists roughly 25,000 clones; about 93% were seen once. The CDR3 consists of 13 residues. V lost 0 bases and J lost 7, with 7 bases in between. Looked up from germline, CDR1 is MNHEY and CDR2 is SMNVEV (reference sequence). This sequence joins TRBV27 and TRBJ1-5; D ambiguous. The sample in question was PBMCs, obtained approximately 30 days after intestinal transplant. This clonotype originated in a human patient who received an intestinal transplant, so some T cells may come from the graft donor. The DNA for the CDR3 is TGTGCCAGCAGTTTATCATTTCGGCAGCCCCAGCATTTT. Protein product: CASSLSFRQPQHF.